Included here is one T cell receptor (beta chain) sequence, with context. V was clipped by 4 bases and J by 3 bases, with 14 bases between them. CDR3 size: 15 residues. The germline gives CDR1 SGHKS, CDR2 YYEKEE (reference sequence). The sample comes from a study of blood T cell repertoires in COVID-19. Across the study: Acute and convalescent COVID-19 samples came from the United States, Italy and Spain. The analysed material was cDNA or gDNA that came from T cells, B-cell-depleted T cells, or PBMCs.

Original processing methods: Estimates of nucleated cell counts were drawn from the amplification of reference gene primers. Data came from immunoSEQ multiplex PCR; TCRdb stores just in-frame clones and leaves some out. The D gene and trimming were derived from the DNA, and the V and J assignments and clone size from that table. This sample has 100,000 or so clones, with 92% found just once. V and J are TRBV5-5 and TRBJ2-1; TRBD2 might be the D (6 bases). Sample: peripheral blood. The sequence was obtained from a man in his fifties with active COVID-19. DNA of the CDR3: TGTGCCAGCAGCCTCCACTCTAGCGTCTACAATGAGCAGTTCTTC. Its translation: CASSLHSSVYNEQFF.